The 17 T cell receptor beta chains reported below all come from one sample, sequenced in a study of cytomegalovirus exposure and HLA in healthy donors. PCR amplification relied on 60 Vbeta primers (plus 13 Jbeta primers). Some clones are missing from TCRdb's copy, which holds only in-frame ones; the method was immunoSEQ multiplex PCR. In the table there are 75,000 to 90,000 clones, 65% to 85% of which are singletons. The specimen was PBMCs. The receptor source for this set is a man aged 45 to 65 in good health and CMV-seronegative.

The V gene is TRBV7-2, the J gene TRBJ2-5; D gene ambiguous. V lost 8 bases to trimming and J lost 5 bases, with 21 bases between them. This CDR3 spans 15 amino acids. Germline CDR1 and CDR2: SGHTA and FQGNSA. The CDR3 sequence: CASRQSSLFGETQYF. As DNA, the CDR3 is TGTGCCAGCCGCCAATCTAGTTTGTTCGGGGAGACCCAGTACTTC.

The J gene is TRBJ2-5, the V gene TRBV7-2, with TRBD2 identical over 9 bases. The V gene end was trimmed by 0 bases and the J gene end by 5 bases; junction bases not matched to a gene: 4. Germline CDR1 reads SGHTA; CDR2 reads FQGNSA. This CDR3 contains 15 residues. The CDR3 DNA is TGTGCCAGCAGCTTAGCAGCGGGGGGCGGGGAGACCCAGTACTTC. This gives the protein CASSLAAGGGETQYF.

The rearrangement links TRBV16 to TRBJ1-4, with TRBD1 matching over 7 bases. With V trimmed by 0 bases and J by 8 bases, 6 bases remained unmatched. This CDR3 comprises 15 residues. Germline CDR1 and CDR2: KGHSY and FQNENV. The CDR3 spells CASSQSLGGGEKLFF. DNA of the CDR3: TGTGCCAGCAGCCAATCACTAGGGGGCGGCGAAAAACTGTTTTTT.

This clone was counted between two and nine times. The chain couples TRBV4-3 to TRBJ2-1, with a tentative D call TRBD2 (6 bases). Germline V gene lookup returns CDR1 LGHNA and CDR2 YSLEER. The CDR3 consists of 16 residues. V shed 4 bases and J shed 5 bases, with 18 bases lying between them. CDR3 DNA sequence: TGCGCCAGCAGCCTCCTAACGGCGGGACCAAACAATGAGCAGTTCTTC. Its protein is CASSLLTAGPNNEQFF.

For the CDR3, the DNA is TGTGCCAGCAGCCTGTTCACAGGGGGAGGGACCCAGTACTTC. Translation gives CASSLFTGGGTQYF. The V gene is TRBV5-6, the J gene TRBJ2-5; 8 positions agree with TRBD1. V lost 4 bases to trimming and J lost 7 bases; unmatched junction nucleotides: 9. The germline V gene encodes CDR1 SGHDT and CDR2 YYEEEE. There are 14 residues in the CDR3.

This clone was seen just once. This chain joins TRBV6-5 and TRBJ1-2; 11 bases line up with TRBD1. CDR1 and CDR2 from the germline V gene are MNHEY and SVGAGI. Trimming took 2 bases from V and 8 from J; bases not matched to a gene: 10. This CDR3 has 16 residues. This CDR3 is CASSYISGQGARGYTF. DNA of the CDR3: TGTGCCAGCAGTTACATTAGTGGACAGGGGGCGCGGGGCTACACCTTC.

This clone has more than one count but fewer than ten. J is TRBJ1-3 and V is TRBV7-8; D is perhaps TRBD1 (5 bases). This CDR3 region has 17 residues. V was shortened by 5 bases and J by 0 bases, with 17 bases between the two germline ends. The V gene's germline CDR1 is SGHVS and CDR2 FQNEAQ. The chain's CDR3 is CASSLRGTGSSGNTIYF. In DNA, the CDR3 is TGTGCCAGCAGCCTGAGAGGGACTGGGAGCTCTGGAAACACCATATATTTT.

The rearrangement joins TRBV6-6 to TRBJ1-5; a possible D gene is TRBD1 (5 bases). The CDR3 runs to 15 residues. Germline assignment: CDR1 MNHNY and CDR2 SVGAGI (reference sequence). Trimming pared 5 bases from V and 1 base from J, leaving 12 bases between. CDR3 protein: CASSDTRGSNQPQHF. The CDR3, as DNA: TGTGCCAGCAGTGACACCCGGGGGAGCAATCAGCCCCAGCATTTT.

The rearrangement uses TRBV15 and TRBJ2-7; TRBD1 matches at 10 bases. The germline CDR1 and CDR2 sequences are LNHNV and YYDKDF (reference sequence). This CDR3 is built from 14 residues. V shed 3 bases and J 7 bases; nucleotides not matched to a gene: 6. The DNA of the CDR3 is TGTGCCACCAGCAGGAGACAGGGGGCGAAAGAGCAGTACTTC. Its translation is CATSRRQGAKEQYF.

The sample holds a few counts of this clone. The V gene is TRBV20-1, the J gene TRBJ2-7, with 7 bases fitting TRBD1. The CDR3 consists of 10 residues. Germline CDR1 reads DFQATT; CDR2 reads SNEGSKA (reference sequence). J lost 4 bases, V lost 8 bases, and 2 bases had no gene match. The CDR3 DNA reads TGCAGTACAGGGGCTTACGAGCAGTACTTC. This translates into CSTGAYEQYF.

The CDR3 DNA sequence: TGCGCCAGCAGCGGTGAACCAACAGGGTCGAATGGCTACACCTTC. This codes for CASSGEPTGSNGYTF. The rearrangement joins TRBV5-1 to TRBJ1-2, with D possibly matching TRBD1 (6 bases). Germline CDR1 reads SGHRS; CDR2 reads YFSETQ. V lost 4 bases, J lost 6 bases, and 19 bases lay in between. The CDR3 sequence is 15 residues long.

The gene calls are TRBV7-8 and TRBJ2-5; D is unclear. The CDR3 is 15 amino acids. Germline lookup yields CDR1 SGHVS and CDR2 FQNEAQ. Trimming took 2 bases from V and 0 from J, leaving 10 bases between them. This chain's CDR3 is CASSLRLAYQETQYF. DNA for the CDR3: TGTGCCAGCAGCTTAAGACTCGCGTACCAAGAGACCCAGTACTTC.

V is TRBV5-6 and J is TRBJ2-1; the match to TRBD1 covers 8 bases. Losses at the gene ends were 1 base for V and 4 bases for J; bases not matched to a gene: 1. The CDR3 extends over 14 amino acids. Germline V gives CDR1 SGHDT, CDR2 YYEEEE. The CDR3 nucleotides are TGTGCCAGCAGCTTGACAGGGGGTTACAATGAGCAGTTCTTC. Encoded protein: CASSLTGGYNEQFF.

This clone was counted once. This chain joins TRBV7-3 and TRBJ1-6, with D perhaps matching TRBD1 (5 bases). The germline V gene encodes CDR1 SGHTA and CDR2 FQGTGA. The CDR3 sequence is 15 residues long. The V gene lost 2 bases and the J gene lost 9 bases, with 14 bases spanning the gap. CDR3 DNA: TGTGCCAGCAGCTTAGTCCCAGGGAAGGGTTCACCCCTCCACTTT. This codes for CASSLVPGKGSPLHF.

This chain links TRBV6-4 with TRBJ2-1; weak D call: TRBD1 (6 bases). V was pared by 7 bases and J by 9 bases, with 25 bases between. CDR1 and CDR2 from the germline V gene are MRHNA and SNTAGT. The length of the CDR3 is 16 residues. The chain's CDR3 is CASNDAEWTEFGEQFF. CDR3 DNA sequence: TGTGCCAGCAACGACGCGGAGTGGACAGAATTCGGTGAGCAGTTCTTC.

V gene TRBV6-9 combines with J gene TRBJ2-2, with 7 bases that match TRBD2. This CDR3 region has 19 residues. The germline V gene encodes CDR1 MNHGY and CDR2 SVAAGI. The junction had 18 bases not matched to a gene; V was cut back by 4 bases and J by 4 bases. This chain's CDR3 is CASSSEIRASSGVTGELFF. The CDR3 coding sequence is TGTGCCAGCAGTTCAGAAATTCGGGCGTCTAGCGGAGTCACCGGGGAGCTGTTTTTT.

This chain uses TRBV30 with TRBJ2-5, with a tentative D call TRBD2 (5 bases). CDR3 length: 13 residues. Between the trimmed V and J ends, which lost 0 bases and 6 bases, there was a span of 11 bases. Per germline, CDR1 GTSNPN and CDR2 SVGIG (reference sequence). As DNA, the CDR3 is TGTGCCTGGAGTGTGCCCGGGGTACAGACCCAGTACTTC. Its protein is CAWSVPGVQTQYF.